The clone carrying this TCR beta chain was observed a few times. Its target is unknown. The CDR3 is made up of 11 amino acids. Germline V gives CDR1 SNHLY, CDR2 FYNNEI. The V end lost 1 base, the J end lost 14 bases, and 9 bases lay between the germline ends. This entry comes from a study of spatial heterogeneity in lung cancer. General study points: The study found that expanded intratumoral alpha and beta TCR counts tracked tumor mutation counts.

MiXCR was run by TCRdb on the 5' RACE reads, yielding one entry per CDR3 protein. The sample has over 25,000 distinct CDR3 sequences, around 7.5% seen once. The time point was: sample taken at primary tumor resection. This sequence was found in a male donor with early-stage non-small cell lung cancer. The chain carries TRBV2 and TRBJ2-4, with D unclear. The source was lung tumor tissue, collected at surgery. CDR3 sequence: CASSEVAAKYF. CDR3 nucleotide sequence: TGTGCCAGCAGTGAAGTGGCAGCCAAGTACTTC.